This T cell receptor (beta chain) was obtained from a study of T cells after yellow fever vaccination. General study findings and limits: Most clones from primary vaccination were detected again post-booster (roughly 95% CD4, about 88% CD8). Though it reached lower strength, the secondary response hit its peak faster, day 5 versus 15. The bulk population could contribute abundant contaminating clonotypes to FACS-sorted repertoires. Clonotypes found in both CD4 and CD8 compartments made up a small share.

A remark on this clonotype: Its cognate antigen is unknown.

TCRdb ran MiXCR on the 5' RACE reads and lists one entry per CDR3 protein. This sample has hundreds of thousands of distinct CDR3 sequences; about 19% occur once, and the top ten carry roughly a sixth. The sample here was PBMCs, taken before the yellow fever booster vaccination. The receptor was derived from a man younger than 35 who received the YFV17D yellow fever vaccine.

As DNA, the CDR3 is TGTGCCAGCAGTTCGACTAGCGGGGGTTCCCATGAGCAGTTCTTC. This encodes CASSSTSGGSHEQFF. The J gene is TRBJ2-1, the V gene TRBV12-3 or TRBV12-4; 12 bases match TRBD2. The V gene end was trimmed by 4 bases and the J gene end by 8 bases; junction bases not matched to a gene: 6. CDR3 length: 15 amino acids.